These 19 T cell receptor beta chains originate from one sample sequenced in a study of breast tumors, draining lymph nodes, adjacent tissues. MiXCR was run by TCRdb on the multiplex PCR reads, yielding one entry per CDR3 protein. The table records fewer than 200,000 distinct CDR3 sequences, approximately 30% of them present only once. Axillary draining lymph nodes of breast cancer patients supplied the node samples. Sequencing was done on a sample of axillary lymph node tissue. The receptors derive from a female donor with breast cancer. Some clones in this sample may be carry-over from other donors' samples.

In regard to this clonotype: A much larger clone lies one base from this, so it may be a read error. The chain couples TRBV19 to TRBJ2-3, with D possibly being TRBD1 (5 bases). The CDR3 contains 15 residues. In germline, CDR1 is LNHDA, CDR2 SQIVND (reference sequence). The germline V and J ends were trimmed by 2 bases and 4 bases, with 13 bases remaining between them. The chain's CDR3 is CASSILGVPADTQYF. The CDR3 nucleotides read TGTGCCAGTAGTATATTAGGGGTTCCCGCAGATACGCAGTATTTT.

The rearrangement joins TRBV6-6 to TRBJ1-6, with D unclear. The CDR3 is 21 residues long. Germline V gives CDR1 MNHNY, CDR2 SVGAGI (reference sequence). Trimming cost V 0 bases and J 1 base, with 22 bases left between them. The CDR3 DNA follows: TGTGCCAGCAGTTACTCGAACCTAGCGGGAGGGCTGGGGTCCTATAATTCACCCCTCCACTTT. Translating gives CASSYSNLAGGLGSYNSPLHF.

A note on this clonotype: A much larger clone lies a single base off, so this may be a read error. The genes are TRBV9 and TRBJ2-1; unclear D gene. CDR1 is SGDLS and CDR2 is YYNGEE in the germline V gene. V gave up 4 bases and J gave up 0 bases, with 14 bases separating them. The CDR3 is made up of 16 amino acids. The CDR3 DNA is TGTGCCAGCAGCCCTTATGGCAGCAGCTCCTACAATGAGCAGTTCTTC. It codes for CASSPYGSSSYNEQFF.

This clonotype was detected only a few times. The chain employs TRBV6-5 and TRBJ1-5; 9 nucleotides agree with TRBD1. Germline-derived CDR1 and CDR2 are MNHEY and SVGAGI. The CDR3 has 15 residues. V lost 4 bases and J lost 6; bases outside the gene matches: 7. DNA for the CDR3: TGTGCCAGCAGTTCCACATACAGGGGGCTTCAGCCCCAGCATTTT. This translates into CASSSTYRGLQPQHF.

There are many counts of this clonotype. V is TRBV10-3 and J is TRBJ2-1, with TRBD2 identical over 8 bases. This CDR3 comprises 15 residues. Germline V gene sequence: CDR1 ENHRY, CDR2 SYGVKD. Trimming cost V 0 bases and J 5 bases; bases outside gene matches: 3. The CDR3: CAISESVAGNNEQFF. CDR3 coding DNA: TGTGCCATCAGTGAGTCGGTAGCGGGGAACAATGAGCAGTTCTTC.

The chain is built from TRBV9 and TRBJ1-1; D is possibly TRBD1 (5 bases). The CDR3 has 17 residues. V was cut by 1 base and J by 0 bases, with 16 bases left in between. In germline, CDR1 is SGDLS, CDR2 YYNGEE. The CDR3 sequence is CASSVYDGGYMNTEAFF. The CDR3 DNA reads as TGTGCCAGCAGCGTATATGATGGGGGTTACATGAACACTGAAGCTTTCTTT.

As for this clonotype: One end of the junction is discordant with germline, which a read error may explain. V and J are TRBV7-9 and TRBJ2-3; 12 bases are a match to TRBD2. Germline V lookup: CDR1 SEHNR, CDR2 FQNEAQ (reference sequence). This CDR3 comprises 18 residues. The CDR3 DNA reads as TGTGCCAGCAGCGGCGCGAGACTAGCGGGAGAAAACACAGATACGCAGTACTTT. It codes for CASSGARLAGENTDTQYF.

This clonotype was seen only a few times. The chain joins TRBV3-1 to TRBJ2-5; D might be TRBD2 (5 bases). The CDR3 covers 14 residues. Germline values: CDR1 LGHDT, CDR2 YNNKEL (reference sequence). V was shortened by 0 bases and J by 5 bases, with 10 bases between the two germline ends. CDR3 region: CASSQDHQRETQYF. CDR3 bases: TGTGCCAGCAGCCAAGATCACCAGCGGGAGACCCAGTACTTC.

V is TRBV11-2 and J is TRBJ2-5; 8 bases fit TRBD1. After removal of 0 bases from V and 0 bases from J, the junction contained 6 bases not matched to a gene. The CDR3 runs 17 residues. From germline, CDR1 is SGHAT and CDR2 FQNNGV. The CDR3 DNA sequence: TGTGCCAGCAGCTTAGATCTCGCAGGGGGCGACCAAGAGACCCAGTACTTC. This codes for CASSLDLAGGDQETQYF.

The genes are TRBV11-2 and TRBJ2-7; D tentatively reads TRBD1 or TRBD2 (5 bases each). V shed 5 bases and J shed 2 bases, with 16 bases lying between them. This CDR3 is built from 15 residues. Germline CDR1 and CDR2: SGHAT and FQNNGV. The CDR3 loop reads CASSKGVEAPYEQYF. DNA of the CDR3: TGTGCCAGCAGCAAAGGGGTGGAGGCGCCCTACGAGCAGTACTTC.

This clonotype was found many times. The genes are TRBV5-1 and TRBJ2-6; TRBD1 or TRBD2 may be the D gene (6 bases each). V was cut by 0 bases and J by 1 base, with 11 bases left in between. The CDR3 contains 17 residues. The germline V gene encodes CDR1 SGHRS and CDR2 YFSETQ. CDR3 bases: TGCGCCAGCAGCTTGGGAGGGGGGTCGTCTGGGGCCAACGTCCTGACTTTC. As protein: CASSLGGGSSGANVLTF.

The rearrangement joins TRBV11-2 to TRBJ1-6, with TRBD1 matching over 7 bases. V lost 4 bases, J lost 9 bases, and 6 bases stayed unmatched. Germline values: CDR1 SGHAT, CDR2 FQNNGV. This CDR3 contains 14 residues. The CDR3 nucleotides are TGTGCCAGCAGCTCCCGGGACAGAACTTCACCCCTCCACTTT. Translation: CASSSRDRTSPLHF.

This clonotype showed up many times. This rearrangement joins TRBV7-9 to TRBJ2-1; TRBD2 aligns across 10 bases. Germline CDR1 reads SEHNR; CDR2 reads FQNEAQ (reference sequence). V shed 3 bases and J 9 bases; nucleotides not matched to a gene: 5. The CDR3 contains 14 residues. The CDR3 region is CASSFRLAGVEQFF. The CDR3 DNA reads TGTGCCAGCAGCTTCAGGCTAGCGGGGGTTGAGCAGTTCTTC.

In its sample, this clonotype was seen many times. This chain connects TRBV4-1 to TRBJ2-2, with D perhaps being TRBD1 or TRBD2 (5 bases each). The CDR3 is 14 amino acids. The ends were cut back, 0 bases at V and 7 bases at J, with 9 bases in the middle. Looked up from germline, CDR1 is MGHRA and CDR2 is YSYEKL. The CDR3, as DNA: TGCGCCAGCAGCCAAGACTTTGGGGGCGGGGAGCTGTTTTTT. Its translation is CASSQDFGGGELFF.

V usage is TRBV7-3 and J usage is TRBJ2-2, with 7 bases lining up with TRBD2. V dropped 5 bases and J dropped 0; count of bases not matched to a gene: 9. Germline CDR1 reads SGHTA; CDR2 reads FQGTGA. This CDR3 spans 17 amino acids. CDR3 in DNA: TGTGCCAGCAGCCTCCTTGGCGGGAGCGCGAACACCGGGGAGCTGTTTTTT. This codes for CASSLLGGSANTGELFF.

This clonotype was observed at least ten times. V usage is TRBV7-9 and J usage is TRBJ2-3, with TRBD2 identical over 8 bases. Germline V gene data show CDR1 as SEHNR and CDR2 as FQNEAQ (reference sequence). V lost 5 bases to trimming and J lost 5 bases; unmatched junction nucleotides: 12. The CDR3 is 16 amino acids. The CDR3 DNA reads as TGTGCCAGCAGCCCAGCGGAGAATAGCGGGAAAGATACGCAGTATTTT. Protein: CASSPAENSGKDTQYF.

Ten or more counts support this clonotype. The chain is built from TRBV12-3 or TRBV12-4 and TRBJ2-1, with D perhaps TRBD2 (6 bases). The V end lost 6 bases, the J end lost 0 bases, and 12 bases lay between the germline ends. The CDR3 has 15 amino acids. This chain's CDR3 is CASRSLAASYNEQFF. The CDR3 DNA reads TGTGCCAGCAGATCCTTAGCGGCCTCCTACAATGAGCAGTTCTTC.

This clonotype was seen many times. The CDR3 reads CASSEARRQVLHYGYTF. The DNA of the CDR3 is TGTGCCAGCAGTGAAGCGCGCAGACAGGTGTTACACTATGGCTACACCTTC. The chain has TRBV2 and TRBJ1-2; TRBD1 might be the D (6 bases). This CDR3 spans 17 amino acids. V shed 0 bases and J shed 3 bases, with 17 bases lying between them. Per germline, CDR1 SNHLY and CDR2 FYNNEI. Complete variable domain (other parts from reference TRBV2 and TRBJ1-2): EPEVTQTPSHQVTQMGQEVILRCVPISNHLYFYWYRQILGQKVEFLVSFYNNEISEKSEIFDDQFSVERPDGSNFTLKIRSTKLEDSAMYFCASSEARRQVLHYGYTFGSGTRLTVV.

The sample holds many counts of this clonotype. V is TRBV19 and J is TRBJ2-7; 7 bases fit TRBD2. J was trimmed by 3 bases and V by 10 bases; bases with no gene match: 12. The CDR3 contains 14 residues. Germline lookup yields CDR1 LNHDA and CDR2 SQIVND (reference sequence). CDR3: CATRAGLGLYEQYF. In DNA form, the CDR3 reads TGTGCCACCCGCGCTGGACTAGGACTCTACGAGCAGTACTTC.